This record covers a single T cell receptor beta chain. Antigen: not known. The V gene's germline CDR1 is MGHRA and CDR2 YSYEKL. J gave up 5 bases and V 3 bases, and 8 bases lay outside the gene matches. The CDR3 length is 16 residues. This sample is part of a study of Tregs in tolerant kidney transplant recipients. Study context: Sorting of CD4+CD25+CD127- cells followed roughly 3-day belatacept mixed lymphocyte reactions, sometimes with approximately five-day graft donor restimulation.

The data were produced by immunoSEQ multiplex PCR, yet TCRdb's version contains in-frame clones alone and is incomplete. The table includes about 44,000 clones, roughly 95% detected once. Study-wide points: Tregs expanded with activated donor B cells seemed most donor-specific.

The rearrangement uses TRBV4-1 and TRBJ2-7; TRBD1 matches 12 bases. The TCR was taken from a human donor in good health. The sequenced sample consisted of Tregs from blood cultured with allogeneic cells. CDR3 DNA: TGCGCCAGCAGCCAGAACCGGGACAGGGGGCCCCACGAGCAGTACTTC. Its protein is CASSQNRDRGPHEQYF.